The 20 T cell receptor beta chains in this list originate from one sample, sequenced in a study of radiotherapy plus CTLA-4 blockade in lung cancer. TCRdb's table, derived via immunoSEQ multiplex PCR, lists solely in-frame clones and lacks some. The table records approximately 98,000 clones, 75% to 85% of them present only once. The material was peripheral blood, obtained from a patient treated with radiotherapy plus ipilimumab. These receptors all come from a human donor with non-small cell lung cancer who had a partial response to radiotherapy plus ipilimumab.

This clone occurred a few times. The V and J genes are TRBV7-6 and TRBJ2-5; 7 bases map to TRBD1. The J segment lost 2 bases and the V segment lost 2 bases, leaving 2 bases of the junction unmatched. Germline V gene lookup returns CDR1 SGHVS and CDR2 FNYEAQ. The CDR3 consists of 14 residues. In DNA form, the CDR3 reads TGTGCCAGCAGCTTAACGGGACAGCAAGAGACCCAGTACTTC. This translates into CASSLTGQQETQYF.

Many counts were recorded for this clone. This rearrangement joins TRBV6-1 to TRBJ1-1, with D hard to call. Germline values: CDR1 MNHNS, CDR2 SASEGT. This CDR3 comprises 13 residues. Trimming shortened V by 3 bases and J by 1 base, and 6 bases separated the two germline ends. The CDR3 here is CASSDRGNTEAFF. For the CDR3, the DNA is TGTGCCAGCAGTGATCGGGGGAACACTGAAGCTTTCTTT.

V and J are TRBV7-9 and TRBJ2-1; D might be TRBD2 (6 bases). Germline loops: CDR1 SEHNR, CDR2 FQNEAQ (reference sequence). V lost 5 bases, J lost 10 bases, and 9 bases lay in between. CDR3 length: 11 residues. The CDR3 coding sequence is TGTGCCAGCAGCGGGGGGTGGGAGCAGTTCTTC. It specifies CASSGGWEQFF.

The V and J genes are TRBV1 and TRBJ2-7; the D call in the table, TRBD2, was not verified against the DNA. TRBV1 is a listed pseudogene. CDR3 length: 16 residues. CDR3 residues: CTSSQPGTSDSYEQYF. For the CDR3, the DNA is TGCACCAGCAGCCAACCCGGGACTAGCGATTCCTACGAGCAGTACTTC.

This chain joins TRBV10-3 and TRBJ1-2; 9 bases agree with TRBD1. Looked up from germline, CDR1 is ENHRY and CDR2 is SYGVKD. This CDR3 comprises 15 residues. V lost 4 bases and J lost 5; bases outside the gene matches: 8. The CDR3 loop is CAISGGQGGVYGYTF. CDR3 coding DNA: TGTGCCATCAGTGGGGGACAGGGCGGCGTATATGGCTACACCTTC.

The V call is TRBV28, the J call TRBJ2-1; a possible D gene is TRBD1 (6 bases). Germline V gene data show CDR1 as MDHEN and CDR2 as SYDVKM. The V and J ends lost 6 bases and 4 bases respectively, with 16 bases between them. The CDR3 spans 15 residues. CDR3 in amino acids: CASRGADRVYNEQFF. DNA of the CDR3: TGTGCCAGCAGGGGGGCGGACAGAGTATACAATGAGCAGTTCTTC. Drawing the rest from reference TRBV28 and TRBJ2-1, the complete variable domain is DVKVTQSSRYLVKRTGEKVFLECVQDMDHENMFWYRQDPGLGLRLIYFSYDVKMKEKGDIPEGYSVSREKKERFSLILESASTNQTSMYLCASRGADRVYNEQFFGPGTRLTVL.

J is TRBJ1-2 and V is TRBV5-4, with D hard to call. The germline V and J ends were trimmed by 0 bases and 7 bases, with 10 bases remaining between them. CDR1 is SGHNT and CDR2 is YYREEE in the germline V gene (reference sequence). The CDR3 runs 13 residues. The CDR3 DNA follows: TGTGCCAGCAGCTTGGACGGGGTACGTGGCTACACCTTC. Residues: CASSLDGVRGYTF.

V usage is TRBV5-6 and J usage is TRBJ1-2, with 8 bases that match TRBD1. Germline loops: CDR1 SGHDT, CDR2 YYEEEE. CDR3 size: 15 residues. The V and J ends lost 3 bases and 6 bases, in that order; junction bases with no gene match: 10. CDR3 sequence (DNA): TGTGCCAGCAGCTCAGAGGACAGGGTGGTGAATGGCTACACCTTC. Encoded protein: CASSSEDRVVNGYTF.

The chain couples TRBV20-1 to TRBJ1-2; D is uncertain. Trimming removed 2 bases from V and 4 bases from J, with 5 bases in between. Germline V gene data show CDR1 as DFQATT and CDR2 as SNEGSKA (reference sequence). CDR3 length: 11 residues. The CDR3 DNA is TGCAGTGCTAGAAACACCTATGGCTACACCTTC. It yields the protein CSARNTYGYTF.

This chain connects TRBV27 to TRBJ2-7, with 7 bases matching TRBD1. Germline CDR1 reads MNHEY; CDR2 reads SMNVEV (reference sequence). Trimming removed 4 bases from V and 2 bases from J; junction bases left unmatched: 2. The CDR3 runs 13 residues. The CDR3 spells CASSYRGTYEQYF. The CDR3 bases are TGTGCCAGCAGTTACAGGGGAACCTACGAGCAGTACTTC.

The chain links TRBV9 to TRBJ2-1; D possibly corresponds to TRBD1 (6 bases). Germline V lookup: CDR1 SGDLS, CDR2 YYNGEE. The CDR3 is made up of 18 amino acids. The ends were cut back, 0 bases at V and 3 bases at J, with 19 bases in the middle. CDR3 residues: CASSVEAGAASRYNEQFF. Here the CDR3 DNA reads TGTGCCAGCAGCGTAGAGGCAGGGGCCGCTTCCCGCTACAATGAGCAGTTCTTC.

A few counts support this clone. The V and J genes are TRBV11-2 and TRBJ2-1, with 9 bases lining up with TRBD2. This CDR3 spans 16 amino acids. V lost 3 bases, J lost 2 bases, and 5 bases stayed unmatched. CDR1 SGHAT and CDR2 FQNNGV come from the germline V gene. CDR3 residues: CASSLREGLTYNEQFF. The CDR3 DNA sequence: TGTGCCAGCAGCTTGCGGGAGGGCCTGACCTACAATGAGCAGTTCTTC.

The rearrangement uses TRBV10-3 and TRBJ2-1, with D perhaps TRBD1 (6 bases). This CDR3 contains 16 residues. V was trimmed by 4 bases and J by 0 bases, leaving 13 bases between them. Germline V CDR1 and CDR2: ENHRY, SYGVKD. The CDR3 DNA sequence: TGTGCCATCAGTGCCCGGCCAGGGGACTCCTACAATGAGCAGTTCTTC. As protein: CAISARPGDSYNEQFF.

J is TRBJ1-5 and V is TRBV19; 8 bases are a match to TRBD1. This CDR3 is built from 14 residues. V lost 2 bases to trimming and J lost 5 bases; unmatched junction nucleotides: 2. The germline gives CDR1 LNHDA, CDR2 SQIVND (reference sequence). CDR3 residues: CASSISGGHQPQHF. Written as DNA, the CDR3 is TGTGCCAGTAGTATATCAGGGGGCCATCAGCCCCAGCATTTT.

This chain uses TRBV28 with TRBJ1-5, with D possibly TRBD1 on 5 matching bases. This CDR3 comprises 16 residues. The V gene lost 2 bases and the J gene lost 1 base, with 12 bases spanning the gap. The germline V gene has CDR1 MDHEN and CDR2 SYDVKM. CDR3 loop: CASSLRAGGSNQPQHF. The CDR3 DNA reads as TGTGCCAGCAGTTTAAGGGCCGGGGGGAGCAATCAGCCCCAGCATTTT.

Only a few counts were recorded for this clone. The V call is TRBV5-1, the J call TRBJ2-5, with 7 bases that match TRBD2. The CDR3 contains 17 residues. V lost 0 bases, J lost 0 bases, and 8 bases stayed unmatched. Germline CDR1 and CDR2: SGHRS and YFSETQ. The CDR3 sequence: CASSLVPSGNYQETQYF. In nucleotides, the CDR3 is TGCGCCAGCAGCTTGGTCCCCAGCGGGAATTACCAAGAGACCCAGTACTTC.

This chain uses TRBV5-1 with TRBJ2-5, with a possible D match to TRBD2 (6 bases). Germline-derived CDR1 and CDR2 are SGHRS and YFSETQ. The CDR3 extends over 15 amino acids. V was pared by 1 base and J by 5 bases, with 15 bases between. CDR3 nucleotide sequence: TGCGCCAGCAGCTTGCGGGGAGTAGCGGAGGAGACCCAGTACTTC. Amino acid sequence: CASSLRGVAEETQYF. The complete variable domain, with remaining parts taken from reference TRBV5-1 and TRBJ2-5, reads KAGVTQTPRYLIKTRGQQVTLSCSPISGHRSVSWYQQTPGQGLQFLFEYFSETQRNKGNFPGRFSGRQFSNSRSEMNVSTLELGDSALYLCASSLRGVAEETQYFGPGTRLLVL.

The chain carries TRBV5-6 and TRBJ1-1; D is ambiguous. Germline V gene sequence: CDR1 SGHDT, CDR2 YYEEEE. The CDR3 length is 12 residues. Between the trimmed V and J ends, which lost 3 bases and 7 bases, there was a span of 10 bases. The CDR3 reads CASSWLADEAFF. Written as DNA, the CDR3 is TGTGCCAGCAGCTGGCTGGCAGATGAAGCTTTCTTT.

The gene calls are TRBV27 and TRBJ1-5, with no clear D. The CDR3 consists of 13 residues. Germline V gene sequence: CDR1 MNHEY, CDR2 SMNVEV (reference sequence). Trimming stripped 2 bases from V and 6 bases from J, with 8 bases between. This CDR3 is CASSLLGSQPQHF. CDR3 nucleotides: TGTGCCAGCAGTTTACTGGGGAGTCAGCCCCAGCATTTT.

This rearrangement joins TRBV18 to TRBJ2-1, with D perhaps TRBD2 (6 bases). Per the germline V gene, CDR1 is KGHSH and CDR2 is LQKENI. V lost 6 bases and J lost 0, with 15 bases in between. The length of the CDR3 is 16 residues. CDR3 protein: CASSERLVSSYNEQFF. As DNA, the CDR3 is TGTGCCAGCTCTGAAAGACTAGTGAGCTCCTACAATGAGCAGTTCTTC. The complete variable domain, with remaining parts taken from reference TRBV18 and TRBJ2-1, reads NAGVMQNPRHLVRRRGQEARLRCSPMKGHSHVYWYRQLPEEGLKFMVYLQKENIIDESGMPKERFSAEFPKEGPSILRIQQVVRGDSAAYFCASSERLVSSYNEQFFGPGTRLTVL.